The 8 T cell receptor beta chains below were found in one sample sequenced in a study of technical replicates of blood from several donors. The repertoire was sequenced with immunoSEQ multiplex PCR; TCRdb's copy has only in-frame clones and lacks some. This table has roughly 6,900 clones, roughly 95% appearing once. Sequenced material: PBMCs. Every receptor here comes from a human donor in good health.

The chain combines TRBV10-1 with TRBJ2-5; 8 bases align to TRBD2. Germline CDR1 reads WNHNN; CDR2 reads SYGVQD (reference sequence). Germline trimming cut 3 bases from V and 5 bases from J; bases unmatched to any gene: 11. This CDR3 comprises 16 residues. For the CDR3, the DNA is TGCGCCAGCAGTGAATTTGCGGGAGGCCCATGGGAGACCCAGTACTTC. Residues: CASSEFAGGPWETQYF.

The chain couples TRBV5-8 to TRBJ2-2; 10 nucleotides line up with TRBD2. The CDR3 runs 18 residues. CDR1 is SGHTS and CDR2 is YDEGEE in the germline V gene. The trim removed 1 base at V and 2 bases at J, leaving 8 bases unmatched. The CDR3 sequence: CASSLLSASGSNTGELFF. CDR3 sequence (DNA): TGTGCCAGCAGCTTGCTATCGGCTAGCGGGAGCAACACCGGGGAGCTGTTTTTT.

The chain uses TRBV11-2 and TRBJ2-5, with TRBD1 matching over 7 bases. V shed 5 bases and J 2 bases; nucleotides not matched to a gene: 5. The CDR3 consists of 14 residues. Germline assignment: CDR1 SGHAT and CDR2 FQNNGV. Here the CDR3 reads CASSRSQGQETQYF. The DNA of the CDR3 is TGTGCCAGCAGCCGATCACAGGGGCAAGAGACCCAGTACTTC.

V usage is TRBV11-2 and J usage is TRBJ2-1; 11 bases align to TRBD2. Trimming at V came to 7 bases and at J to 7 bases, leaving 3 bases not matched to a gene. This CDR3 is built from 13 residues. Per the germline V gene, CDR1 is SGHAT and CDR2 is FQNNGV. The CDR3, as DNA: TGTGCCAGCAAGACTAGCGGGATTAATGAGCAGTTCTTC. This codes for CASKTSGINEQFF.

This clone has only one observation. This chain joins TRBV11-3 and TRBJ2-1, with D perhaps TRBD2 (6 bases). CDR1 SGHNT and CDR2 YENEEA come from the germline V gene. The ends were cut back, 3 bases at V and 1 base at J, with 13 bases in the middle. The CDR3 extends over 16 amino acids. The CDR3 loop is CASSFGGSGSYNEQFF. The CDR3 DNA follows: TGTGCCAGCAGCTTTGGAGGGAGTGGTTCCTACAATGAGCAGTTCTTC.

This clone was recorded only once. The chain recombines TRBV25-1 with TRBJ2-2, with TRBD2 matching over 9 bases. Per germline, CDR1 MGHDK and CDR2 SYGVNS. V was pared by 1 base and J by 6 bases, with 3 bases of the junction left unmatched. The CDR3 has 15 amino acids. The CDR3 region is CASSELEREAGELFF. The CDR3, as DNA: TGTGCCAGCAGTGAATTAGAGCGGGAGGCCGGGGAGCTGTTTTTT.

A single count supports this clone. The chain carries TRBV10-3 and TRBJ2-3; TRBD1 might be the D (7 bases). V was trimmed by 5 bases and J by 1 base, leaving 16 bases between them. The CDR3 sequence is 16 residues long. CDR1 ENHRY and CDR2 SYGVKD come from the germline V gene. CDR3 residues: CAISLRGDLGTDTQYF. CDR3 sequence (DNA): TGTGCCATCAGTCTCAGGGGGGACTTGGGCACAGATACGCAGTATTTT.

The J gene is TRBJ1-2, the V gene TRBV4-1; maybe TRBD1 (5 bases). This CDR3 contains 12 residues. Germline-derived CDR1 and CDR2 are MGHRA and YSYEKL. Trimming stripped 6 bases from V and 8 bases from J, with 13 bases between. The CDR3 coding sequence is TGCGCCAGCAGTCACGGGGGGGAGGGCTACACCTTC. Translation gives CASSHGGEGYTF.